The rows below give T cell receptor beta chains drawn from one sample of a study of response to subunit inactivated influenza vaccine. TCRdb reprocessed the RT-PCR reads with MiXCR, giving one entry per CDR3 protein. The sample has 530,000 or so distinct CDR3 sequences, approximately 10% seen once. This specimen was PBMCs from blood, taken on the day of vaccination. The source is a man in his forties or fifties who received an inactivated influenza vaccine. Each CDR3 is given with its conserved first and last residue. A D gene is named only where the DNA matches it firmly. Size is omitted from some rows. Given values are once, few, many or a class for expanded clones.

len: 16
d_gene: TRBD2
abundance: few
v_gene: TRBV6-2/TRBV6-3
j_gene: TRBJ2-1
CDR3aa: CASSSLPGLANNEQFF
CDR3nt: TGTGCCAGCAGTTCTCTACCGGGACTAGCTAACAATGAGCAGTTCTTC

len: 15
d_gene: TRBD1
abundance: few
v_gene: TRBV19
j_gene: TRBJ1-4
CDR3aa: CASSTDRATNEKLFF
CDR3nt: TGTGCCAGTAGTACGGACAGGGCAACTAATGAAAAACTGTTTTTT

len: 15
d_gene: .
abundance: many
v_gene: TRBV15
j_gene: TRBJ1-4
CDR3aa: CATSRDRATNEKLFF
CDR3nt: TGTGCCACCAGCAGAGACCGAGCAACTAATGAAAAACTGTTTTTT

len: 18
d_gene: .
abundance: .
v_gene: TRBV21-1
j_gene: TRBJ1-5
CDR3aa: CASSKRTGGQTKNQPQHF
CDR3nt: TGTGCCAGCAGCAAACGTACAGGAGGACAGACAAAGAATCAGCCCCAGCATTTT

len: 13
d_gene: .
abundance: few
v_gene: TRBV6-1
j_gene: TRBJ1-6
CDR3aa: CASTRGTNSPLHF
CDR3nt: TGTGCCAGCACGAGGGGAACTAATTCACCCCTCCACTTT

len: 17
d_gene: .
abundance: few
v_gene: TRBV4-3
j_gene: TRBJ2-1
CDR3aa: CASSQDDWAGTYNEQFF
CDR3nt: TGCGCCAGCAGCCAAGATGATTGGGCGGGAACCTACAATGAGCAGTTCTTC

len: 17
d_gene: .
abundance: .
v_gene: TRBV5-1
j_gene: TRBJ2-6
CDR3aa: CASSFLDLSSGANVLTF
CDR3nt: TGCGCCAGCAGCTTCCTGGACCTCTCCTCTGGGGCCAACGTCCTGACTTTC

len: 19
d_gene: .
abundance: .
v_gene: TRBV9
j_gene: TRBJ2-1
CDR3aa: CASSVVMMVPGSYNGEQFF
CDR3nt: TGTGCCAGCAGCGTCGTAATGATGGTCCCCGGGAGCTACAACGGTGAGCAGTTCTTC

len: 13
d_gene: .
abundance: few
v_gene: TRBV15
j_gene: TRBJ2-3
CDR3aa: CATSFAGSDTQYF
CDR3nt: TGTGCCACCAGCTTCGCGGGTTCAGATACGCAGTATTTT

len: 12
d_gene: TRBD1
abundance: .
v_gene: TRBV20-1
j_gene: TRBJ2-7
CDR3aa: CSIDRGAYEQYF
CDR3nt: TGCAGTATCGACAGGGGCGCCTACGAGCAGTACTTC

len: 12
d_gene: .
abundance: few
v_gene: TRBV7-9
j_gene: TRBJ2-5
CDR3aa: CASSFYGETQYF
CDR3nt: TGTGCCAGCAGCTTTTACGGGGAGACCCAGTACTTC

len: 15
d_gene: TRBD2
abundance: .
v_gene: TRBV19
j_gene: TRBJ2-7
CDR3aa: CASSISGGDSYEQYF
CDR3nt: TGTGCCAGTAGTATTAGCGGGGGGGACTCCTACGAGCAGTACTTC

len: 13
d_gene: .
abundance: .
v_gene: TRBV18
j_gene: TRBJ1-1
CDR3aa: CASSPAQNTEAFF
CDR3nt: TGTGCCAGCTCACCAGCTCAGAACACTGAAGCTTTCTTT

len: 14
d_gene: .
abundance: many
v_gene: TRBV10-3
j_gene: TRBJ2-7
CDR3aa: CAISERNTGHEQYF
CDR3nt: TGTGCCATCAGTGAGAGGAACACCGGGCACGAGCAGTACTTC